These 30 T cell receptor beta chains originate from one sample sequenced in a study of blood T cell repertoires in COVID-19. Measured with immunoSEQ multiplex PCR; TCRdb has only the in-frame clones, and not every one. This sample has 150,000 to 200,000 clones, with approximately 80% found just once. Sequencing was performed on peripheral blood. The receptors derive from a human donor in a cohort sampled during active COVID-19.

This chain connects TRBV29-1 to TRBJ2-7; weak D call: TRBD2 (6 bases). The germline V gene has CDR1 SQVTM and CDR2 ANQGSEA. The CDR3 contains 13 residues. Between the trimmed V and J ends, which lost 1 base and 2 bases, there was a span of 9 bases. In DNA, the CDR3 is TGCAGCGTTGAAGGCGGGACCCCCTACGAGCAGTACTTC. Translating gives CSVEGGTPYEQYF.

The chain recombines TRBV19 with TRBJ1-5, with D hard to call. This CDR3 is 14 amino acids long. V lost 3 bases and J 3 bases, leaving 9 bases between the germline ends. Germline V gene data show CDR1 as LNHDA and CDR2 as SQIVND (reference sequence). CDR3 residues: CASSIAGYNQPQHF. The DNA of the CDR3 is TGTGCCAGTAGTATTGCCGGGTACAATCAGCCCCAGCATTTT.

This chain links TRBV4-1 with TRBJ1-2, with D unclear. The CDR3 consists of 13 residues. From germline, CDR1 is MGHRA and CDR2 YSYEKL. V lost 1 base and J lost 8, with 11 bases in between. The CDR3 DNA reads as TGCGCCAGCAGCCAAGCACAGACGGGGGGCTACACCTTC. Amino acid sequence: CASSQAQTGGYTF.

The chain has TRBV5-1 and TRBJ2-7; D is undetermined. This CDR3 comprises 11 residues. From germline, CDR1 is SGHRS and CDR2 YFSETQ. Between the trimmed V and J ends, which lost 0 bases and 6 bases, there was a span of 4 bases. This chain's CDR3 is CASSLELEQYF. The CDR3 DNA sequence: TGCGCCAGCAGCTTGGAGCTCGAGCAGTACTTC.

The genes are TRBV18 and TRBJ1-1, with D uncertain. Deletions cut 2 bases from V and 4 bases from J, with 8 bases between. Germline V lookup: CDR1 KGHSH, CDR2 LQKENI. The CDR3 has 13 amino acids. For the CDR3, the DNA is TGTGCCAGCTCACCAGGTGCGGCCACTGAAGCTTTCTTT. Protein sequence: CASSPGAATEAFF.

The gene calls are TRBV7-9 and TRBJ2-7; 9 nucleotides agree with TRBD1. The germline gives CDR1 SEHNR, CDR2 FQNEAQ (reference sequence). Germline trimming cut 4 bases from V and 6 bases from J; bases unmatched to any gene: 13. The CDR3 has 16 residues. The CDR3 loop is CASSSTGGAQLGEQYF. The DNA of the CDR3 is TGTGCCAGCAGCTCAACAGGGGGCGCACAACTGGGCGAGCAGTACTTC. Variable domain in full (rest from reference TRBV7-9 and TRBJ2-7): DTGVSQNPRHKITKRGQNVTFRCDPISEHNRLYWYRQTLGQGPEFLTYFQNEAQLEKSRLLSDRFSAERPKGSFSTLEIQRTEQGDSAMYLCASSSTGGAQLGEQYFGPGTRLTVT.

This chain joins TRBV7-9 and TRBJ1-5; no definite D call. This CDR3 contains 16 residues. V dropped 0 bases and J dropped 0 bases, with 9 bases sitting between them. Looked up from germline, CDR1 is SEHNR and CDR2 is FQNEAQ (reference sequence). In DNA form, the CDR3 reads TGTGCCAGCAGCTTAGCCCTACCGTATAGCAATCAGCCCCAGCATTTT. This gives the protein CASSLALPYSNQPQHF. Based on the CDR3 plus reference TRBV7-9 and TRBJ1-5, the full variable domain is DTGVSQNPRHKITKRGQNVTFRCDPISEHNRLYWYRQTLGQGPEFLTYFQNEAQLEKSRLLSDRFSAERPKGSFSTLEIQRTEQGDSAMYLCASSLALPYSNQPQHFGDGTRLSIL.

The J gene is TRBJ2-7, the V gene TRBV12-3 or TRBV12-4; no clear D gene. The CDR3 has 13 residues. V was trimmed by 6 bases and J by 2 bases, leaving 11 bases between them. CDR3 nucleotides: TGTGCCAGCAGCCAGCCGGCGGCCTACGAGCAGTACTTC. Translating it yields CASSQPAAYEQYF.

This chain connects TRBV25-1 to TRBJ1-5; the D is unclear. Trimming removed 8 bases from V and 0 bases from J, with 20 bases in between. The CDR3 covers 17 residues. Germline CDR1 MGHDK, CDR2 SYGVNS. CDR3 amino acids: CASASGATPYSNQPQHF. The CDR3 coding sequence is TGTGCCAGCGCTTCAGGTGCTACACCCTATAGCAATCAGCCCCAGCATTTT.

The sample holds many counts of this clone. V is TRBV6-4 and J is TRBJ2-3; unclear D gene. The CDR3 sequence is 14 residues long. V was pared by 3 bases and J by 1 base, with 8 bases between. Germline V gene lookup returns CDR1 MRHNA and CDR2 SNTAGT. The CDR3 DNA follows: TGTGCCAGCAGTGAGTCGGTTGGCACAGATACGCAGTATTTT. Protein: CASSESVGTDTQYF.

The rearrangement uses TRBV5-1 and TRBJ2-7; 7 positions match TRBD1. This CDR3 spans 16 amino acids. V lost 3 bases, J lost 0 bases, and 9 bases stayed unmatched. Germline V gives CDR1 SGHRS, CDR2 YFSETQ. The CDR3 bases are TGCGCCAGCAGCTGGAATACAGGGGAGAACTCCTACGAGCAGTACTTC. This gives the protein CASSWNTGENSYEQYF.

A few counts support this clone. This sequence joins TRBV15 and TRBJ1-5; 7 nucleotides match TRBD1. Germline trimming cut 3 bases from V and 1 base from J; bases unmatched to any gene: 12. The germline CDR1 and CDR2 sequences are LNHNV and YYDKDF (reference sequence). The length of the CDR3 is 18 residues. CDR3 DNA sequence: TGTGCCACCAGCAGTCCCTTGGGCAGGGGGATGAGCAATCAGCCCCAGCATTTT. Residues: CATSSPLGRGMSNQPQHF.

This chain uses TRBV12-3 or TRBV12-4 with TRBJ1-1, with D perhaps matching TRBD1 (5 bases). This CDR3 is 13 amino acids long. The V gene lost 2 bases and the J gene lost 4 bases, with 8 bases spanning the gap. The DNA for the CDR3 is TGTGCCAGCAGTTTACCTGGGGCCACTGAAGCTTTCTTT. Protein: CASSLPGATEAFF.

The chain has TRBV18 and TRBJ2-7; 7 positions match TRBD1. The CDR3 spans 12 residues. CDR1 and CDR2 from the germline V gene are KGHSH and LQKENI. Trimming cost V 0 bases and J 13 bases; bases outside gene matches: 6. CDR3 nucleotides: TGTGCCAGCTCACCACCGCTACAGGGGCCTTACTTC. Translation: CASSPPLQGPYF.

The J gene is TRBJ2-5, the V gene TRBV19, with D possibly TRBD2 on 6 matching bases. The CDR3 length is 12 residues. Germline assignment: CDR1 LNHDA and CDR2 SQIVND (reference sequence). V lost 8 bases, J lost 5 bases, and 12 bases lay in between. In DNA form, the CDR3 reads TGTGCCAGTGGCCTGGAGGGGGAGACCCAGTACTTC. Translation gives CASGLEGETQYF.

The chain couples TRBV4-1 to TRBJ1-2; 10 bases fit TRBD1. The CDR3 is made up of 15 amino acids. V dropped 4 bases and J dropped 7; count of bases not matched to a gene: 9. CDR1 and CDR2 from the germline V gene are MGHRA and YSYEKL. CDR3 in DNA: TGCGCCAGCAGCCGAGGAGGGACAGGGGATGTTGGCTACACCTTC. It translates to CASSRGGTGDVGYTF.

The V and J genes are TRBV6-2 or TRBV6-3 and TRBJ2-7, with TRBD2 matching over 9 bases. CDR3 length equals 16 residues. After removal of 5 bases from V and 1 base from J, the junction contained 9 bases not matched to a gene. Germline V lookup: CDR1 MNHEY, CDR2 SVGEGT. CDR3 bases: TGTGCCAGCAGTGCCTTGACTAGCGGCGGATCCTACGAGCAGTACTTC. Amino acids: CASSALTSGGSYEQYF.

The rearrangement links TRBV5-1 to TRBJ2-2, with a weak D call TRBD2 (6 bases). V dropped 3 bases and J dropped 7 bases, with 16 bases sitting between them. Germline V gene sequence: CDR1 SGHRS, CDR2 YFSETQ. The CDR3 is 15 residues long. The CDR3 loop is CASSSLLPGLGELFF. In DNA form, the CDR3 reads TGCGCCAGCAGCTCACTCCTGCCGGGACTCGGGGAGCTGTTTTTT.

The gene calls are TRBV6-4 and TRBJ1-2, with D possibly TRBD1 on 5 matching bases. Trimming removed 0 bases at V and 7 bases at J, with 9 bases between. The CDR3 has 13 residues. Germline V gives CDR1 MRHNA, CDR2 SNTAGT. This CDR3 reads CASSDSGHTGYTF. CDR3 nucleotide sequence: TGTGCCAGCAGTGACTCGGGGCACACTGGCTACACCTTC.

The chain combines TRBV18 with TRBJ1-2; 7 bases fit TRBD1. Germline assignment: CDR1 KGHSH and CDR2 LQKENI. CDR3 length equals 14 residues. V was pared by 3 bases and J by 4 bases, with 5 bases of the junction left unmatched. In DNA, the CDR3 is TGTGCCAGCTCACCGGCGGACAGGCTCTATGGCTACACCTTC. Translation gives CASSPADRLYGYTF.

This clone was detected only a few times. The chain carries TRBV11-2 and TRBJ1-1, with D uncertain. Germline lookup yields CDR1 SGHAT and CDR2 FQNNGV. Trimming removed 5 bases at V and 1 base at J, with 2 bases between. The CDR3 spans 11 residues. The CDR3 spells CASSQNTEAFF. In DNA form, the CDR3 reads TGTGCCAGCAGCCAGAACACTGAAGCTTTCTTT.

For the CDR3, the DNA is TGTGCCAGCAGCTGGACAGGGGGCGGGAATTCACCCCTCCACTTT. This translates into CASSWTGGGNSPLHF. V and J are TRBV5-4 and TRBJ1-6, with 11 bases that match TRBD1. Germline values: CDR1 SGHNT, CDR2 YYREEE (reference sequence). The CDR3 runs to 15 residues. J gave up 7 bases and V 3 bases, and 3 bases lay outside the gene matches.

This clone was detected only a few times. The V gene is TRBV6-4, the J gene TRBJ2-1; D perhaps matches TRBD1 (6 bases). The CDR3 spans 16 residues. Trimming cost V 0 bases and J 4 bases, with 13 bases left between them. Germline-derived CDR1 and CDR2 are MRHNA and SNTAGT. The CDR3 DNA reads TGTGCCAGCAGTGACTCAGGGGGAGAGGAGTACAATGAGCAGTTCTTC. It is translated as CASSDSGGEEYNEQFF.

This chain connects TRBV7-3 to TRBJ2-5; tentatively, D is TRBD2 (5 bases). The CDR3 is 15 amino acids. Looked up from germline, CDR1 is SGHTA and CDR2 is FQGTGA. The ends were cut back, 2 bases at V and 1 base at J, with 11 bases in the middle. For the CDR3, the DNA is TGTGCCAGCAGCTTATCTGGCAGCGGCCAAGAGACCCAGTACTTC. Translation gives CASSLSGSGQETQYF. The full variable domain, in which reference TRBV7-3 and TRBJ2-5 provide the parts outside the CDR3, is GAGVSQTPSNKVTEKGKYVELRCDPISGHTALYWYRQSLGQGPEFLIYFQGTGAADDSGLPNDRFFAVRPEGSVSTLKIQRTERGDSAVYLCASSLSGSGQETQYFGPGTRLLVL.

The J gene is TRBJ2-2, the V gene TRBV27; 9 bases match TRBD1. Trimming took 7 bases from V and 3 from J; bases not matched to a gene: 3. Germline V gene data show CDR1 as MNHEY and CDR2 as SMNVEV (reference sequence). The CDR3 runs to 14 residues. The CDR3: CASTRQGDTGELFF. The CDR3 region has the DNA TGTGCCAGCACACGACAGGGGGACACCGGGGAGCTGTTTTTT.

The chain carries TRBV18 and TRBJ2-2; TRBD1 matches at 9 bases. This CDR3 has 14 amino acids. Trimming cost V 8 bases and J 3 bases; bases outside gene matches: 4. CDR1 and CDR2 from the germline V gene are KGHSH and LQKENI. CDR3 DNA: TGTGCCAGCGCGGGACAGGGTCACACCGGGGAGCTGTTTTTT. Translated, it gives CASAGQGHTGELFF.

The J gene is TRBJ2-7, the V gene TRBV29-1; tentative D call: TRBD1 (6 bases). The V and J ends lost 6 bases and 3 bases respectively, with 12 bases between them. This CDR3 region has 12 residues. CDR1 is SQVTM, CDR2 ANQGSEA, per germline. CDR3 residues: CSVEIRGYEQYF. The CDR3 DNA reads TGCAGCGTGGAAATCAGGGGCTACGAGCAGTACTTC.

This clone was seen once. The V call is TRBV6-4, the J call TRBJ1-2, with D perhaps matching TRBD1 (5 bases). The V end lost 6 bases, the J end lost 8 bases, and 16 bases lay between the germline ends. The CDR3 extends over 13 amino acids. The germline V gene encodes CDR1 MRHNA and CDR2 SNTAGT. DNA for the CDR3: TGTGCCAGCAGCGCCGACAGCGCCGGAGGCTACACCTTC. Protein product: CASSADSAGGYTF.

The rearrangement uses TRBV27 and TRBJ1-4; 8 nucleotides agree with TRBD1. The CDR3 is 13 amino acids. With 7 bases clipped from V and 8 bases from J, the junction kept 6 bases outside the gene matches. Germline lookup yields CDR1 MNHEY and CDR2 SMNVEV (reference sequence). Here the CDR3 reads CASKSRGQEKLFF. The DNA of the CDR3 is TGTGCCAGCAAGTCCAGGGGGCAAGAAAAACTGTTTTTT.

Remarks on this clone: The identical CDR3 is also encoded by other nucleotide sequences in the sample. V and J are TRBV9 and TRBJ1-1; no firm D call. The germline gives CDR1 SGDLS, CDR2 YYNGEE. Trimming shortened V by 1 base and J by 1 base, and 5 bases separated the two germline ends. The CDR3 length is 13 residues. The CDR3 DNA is TGTGCCAGCAGCGTACTAGAGAACACTGAAGCTTTCTTT. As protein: CASSVLENTEAFF.